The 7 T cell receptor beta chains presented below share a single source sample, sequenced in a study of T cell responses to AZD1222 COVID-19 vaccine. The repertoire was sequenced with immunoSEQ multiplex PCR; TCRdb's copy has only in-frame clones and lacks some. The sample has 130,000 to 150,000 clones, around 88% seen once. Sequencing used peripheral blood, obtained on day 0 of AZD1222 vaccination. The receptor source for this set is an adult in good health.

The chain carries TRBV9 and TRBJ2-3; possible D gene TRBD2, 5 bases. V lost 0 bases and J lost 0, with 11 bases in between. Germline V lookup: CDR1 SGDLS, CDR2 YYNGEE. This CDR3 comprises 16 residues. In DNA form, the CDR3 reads TGTGCCAGCAGCGTAGGGGTCCAGCGGAGCACAGATACGCAGTATTTT. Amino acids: CASSVGVQRSTDTQYF.

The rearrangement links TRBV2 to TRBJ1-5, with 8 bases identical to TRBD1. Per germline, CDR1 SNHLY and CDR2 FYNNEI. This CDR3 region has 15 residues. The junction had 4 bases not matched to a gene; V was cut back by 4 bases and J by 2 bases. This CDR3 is CASSVTGVRNQPQHF. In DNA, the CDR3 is TGTGCCAGCAGTGTGACAGGGGTTCGCAATCAGCCCCAGCATTTT.

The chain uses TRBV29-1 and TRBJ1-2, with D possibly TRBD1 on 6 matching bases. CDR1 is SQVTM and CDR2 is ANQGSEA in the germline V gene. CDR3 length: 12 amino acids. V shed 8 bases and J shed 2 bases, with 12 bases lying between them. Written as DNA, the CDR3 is TGCAGCTCGATTGACAGGAACTATGGCTACACCTTC. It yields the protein CSSIDRNYGYTF.

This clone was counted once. Written as DNA, the CDR3 is TGTGCCAGCAGTTTATCGGGCAGCTACGAGCAGTACTTC. Its protein product is CASSLSGSYEQYF. This chain uses TRBV27 with TRBJ2-7; D remains ambiguous. CDR1 is MNHEY, CDR2 SMNVEV, per germline (reference sequence). CDR3 length: 13 residues. The germline V and J ends were trimmed by 0 bases and 3 bases, with 6 bases remaining between them.

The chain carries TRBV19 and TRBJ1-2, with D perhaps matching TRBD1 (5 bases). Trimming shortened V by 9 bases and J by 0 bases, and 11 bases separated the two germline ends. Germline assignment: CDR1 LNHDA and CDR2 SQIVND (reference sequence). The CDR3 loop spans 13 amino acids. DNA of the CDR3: TGTGCCAGGGGGGGGTTCACTAACTATGGCTACACCTTC. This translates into CARGGFTNYGYTF.

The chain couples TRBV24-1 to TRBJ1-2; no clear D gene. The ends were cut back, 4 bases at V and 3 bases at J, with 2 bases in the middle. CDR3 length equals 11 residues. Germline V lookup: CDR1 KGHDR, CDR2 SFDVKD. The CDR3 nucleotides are TGTGCCACCAGTGACCACTATGGCTACACCTTC. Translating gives CATSDHYGYTF.

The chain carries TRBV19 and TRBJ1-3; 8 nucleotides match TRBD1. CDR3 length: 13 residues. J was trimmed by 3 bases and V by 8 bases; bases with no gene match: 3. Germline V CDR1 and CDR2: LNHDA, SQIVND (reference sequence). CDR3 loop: CASEQGVGNTIYF. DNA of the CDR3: TGTGCCAGTGAACAGGGGGTTGGAAACACCATATATTTT.